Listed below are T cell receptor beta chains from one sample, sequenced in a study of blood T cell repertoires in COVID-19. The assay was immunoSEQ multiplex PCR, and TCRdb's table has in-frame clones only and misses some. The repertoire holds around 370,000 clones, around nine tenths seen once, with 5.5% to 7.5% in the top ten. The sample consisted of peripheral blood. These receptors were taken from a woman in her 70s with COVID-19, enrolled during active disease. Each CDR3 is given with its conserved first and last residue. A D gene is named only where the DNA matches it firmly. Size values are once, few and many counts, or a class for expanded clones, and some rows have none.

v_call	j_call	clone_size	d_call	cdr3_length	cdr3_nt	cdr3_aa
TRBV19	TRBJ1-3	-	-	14	TGTGCCAGTAGTAGACAGTACTCTGGAAACACCATATATTTT	CASSRQYSGNTIYF
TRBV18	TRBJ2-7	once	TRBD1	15	TGTGCCAGCTCTCCGGGACAGGGGTCTATCAACGAGCAGTACTTC	CASSPGQGSINEQYF
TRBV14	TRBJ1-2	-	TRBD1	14	TGTGCCAGCAGCCAAGCAACGGGACAGGGAGGCTACACCTTC	CASSQATGQGGYTF
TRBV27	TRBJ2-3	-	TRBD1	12	TGTGCCAGCAGTTACAGGGGAGATACGCAGTATTTT	CASSYRGDTQYF
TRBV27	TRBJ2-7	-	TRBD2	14	TGTGCCAGCAGCCCTAGCGGGACCACCTACGAGCAGTACTTC	CASSPSGTTYEQYF
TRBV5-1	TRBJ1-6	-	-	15	TGCGCCAGCAGCTTGGTGGGGGGGTATAATTCACCCCTCCACTTT	CASSLVGGYNSPLHF
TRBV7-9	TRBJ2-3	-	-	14	TGTGCCAGCAGCTTGGACTCTCGGACAGATACGCAGTATTTT	CASSLDSRTDTQYF
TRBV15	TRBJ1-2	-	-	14	TGTGCCACCAGCAGAGATCCGTCAGGTGATGGCTACACCTTC	CATSRDPSGDGYTF
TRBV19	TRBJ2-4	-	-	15	TGTGCCAGTAGTATGGGCAGGGGAGCCGGCTACATTCAGTACTTC	CASSMGRGAGYIQYF
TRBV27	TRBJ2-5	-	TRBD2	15	TGTGCCAGCAGACTAGCGGGGTCAGTCCAAGAGACCCAGTACTTC	CASRLAGSVQETQYF
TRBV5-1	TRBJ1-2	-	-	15	TGCGCCAGCAGCTTGTCCGGGGGATCCAACTATGGCTACACCTTC	CASSLSGGSNYGYTF
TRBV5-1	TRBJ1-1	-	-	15	TGCGCCAGCAGCTTATCCCCAGGGGCGAACACTGAAGCTTTCTTT	CASSLSPGANTEAFF
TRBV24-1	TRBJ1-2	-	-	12	TGTGCCACCAGCAAGGGAGGTTTGGGCTACACCTTC	CATSKGGLGYTF
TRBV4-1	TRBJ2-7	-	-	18	TGCGCCAGCAGCCAAGAATGGTCACAGGGCATCTTTACCTACGAGCAGTACTTC	CASSQEWSQGIFTYEQYF
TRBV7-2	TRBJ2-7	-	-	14	TGTGCCAGCAGCAGGGGGTTAGCCTCCTACGAGCAGTACTTC	CASSRGLASYEQYF
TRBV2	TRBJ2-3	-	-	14	TGTGCCAGCAGCTATAGCGAGAACACAGATACGCAGTATTTT	CASSYSENTDTQYF
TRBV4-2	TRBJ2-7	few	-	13	TGTGCCAGCAGCCAAATCCCGGGGGACGAGCAGTACTTC	CASSQIPGDEQYF
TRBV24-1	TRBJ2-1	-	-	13	TGTGCCACCAGTGACCGCAGGGTTCTTGAGCAGTTCTTC	CATSDRRVLEQFF
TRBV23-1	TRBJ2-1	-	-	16	TGCGCCAGCATTGGTCAATCGGGTCACTCCTACAATGAGCAGTTCTTC	CASIGQSGHSYNEQFF
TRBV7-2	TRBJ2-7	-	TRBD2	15	TGTGCCAGCAGAGTGACTAGCGGGGGGGCCAACGAGCAGTACTTC	CASRVTSGGANEQYF
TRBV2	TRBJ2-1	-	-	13	TGTGCCAGTGACAGCCCCAAGGCCAATGAGCAGTTCTTC	CASDSPKANEQFF
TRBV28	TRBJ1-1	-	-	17	TGTGCCAGCAGTTTTCCCCTCAGCAGGGCCGGAGGGACTGAAGCTTTCTTT	CASSFPLSRAGGTEAFF
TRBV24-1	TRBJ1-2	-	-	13	TGTGCCACCAGGGGGGCCCATAACTATGGCTACACCTTC	CATRGAHNYGYTF
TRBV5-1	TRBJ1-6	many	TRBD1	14	TGCGCCAGCACAGGGGGCTCCTATAATTCACCCCTCCACTTT	CASTGGSYNSPLHF
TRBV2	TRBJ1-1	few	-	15	TGTGCCAGCAGTGACTCGCCGCGGGTGTACACTGAAGCTTTCTTT	CASSDSPRVYTEAFF
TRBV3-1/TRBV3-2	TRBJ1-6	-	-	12	TGTGCCAGCAGCCAAGATGAGGCAACCCTCCACTTT	CASSQDEATLHF
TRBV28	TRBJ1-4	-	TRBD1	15	TGTGCCAGCAGTTTATTACGGGACAGCGGTGAAAAACTGTTTTTT	CASSLLRDSGEKLFF
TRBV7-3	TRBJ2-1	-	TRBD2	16	TGTGCCAGCAGCCCCCTAGCCCCGGGACTAGAGAATGAGCAGTTCTTC	CASSPLAPGLENEQFF
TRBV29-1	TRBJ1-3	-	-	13	TGCAGCGTTTCGGGGGGCACTGGAAACACCATATATTTT	CSVSGGTGNTIYF
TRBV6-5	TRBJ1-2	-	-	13	TGTGCCAGCAGCCGACAGTATAACTATGGCTACACCTTC	CASSRQYNYGYTF
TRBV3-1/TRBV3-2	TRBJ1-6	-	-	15	TGTGCCAGCAGCCAAACCGGGACATCCAATTCACCCCTCCACTTT	CASSQTGTSNSPLHF
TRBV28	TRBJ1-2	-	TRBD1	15	TGTGCCAGCAGAGAACCGGGACAGGGGAGTGATGGCTACACCTTC	CASREPGQGSDGYTF
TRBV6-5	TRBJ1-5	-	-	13	TGTGCCAGCAGTATGACAGGCAATCAGCCCCAGCATTTT	CASSMTGNQPQHF
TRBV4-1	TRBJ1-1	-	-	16	TGCGCCAGCGGTCTGGACAATCGCAGACCGAACACTGAAGCTTTCTTT	CASGLDNRRPNTEAFF
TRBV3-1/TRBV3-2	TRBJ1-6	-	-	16	TGTGCCAGCAGCCTCGATCAGGGCGTCTATAATTCACCCCTCCACTTT	CASSLDQGVYNSPLHF
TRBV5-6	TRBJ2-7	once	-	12	TGTGCCAGCAGCTGGGGTAGCGACGAGCAGTACTTC	CASSWGSDEQYF
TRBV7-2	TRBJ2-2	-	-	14	TGTGCCAGAGCCCCGTCAGGGGACACCGGGGAGCTGTTTTTT	CARAPSGDTGELFF
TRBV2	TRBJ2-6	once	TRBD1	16	TGTGCCAGCATTGACAGGGTCAAGTCTGGGGCCAACGTCCTGACTTTC	CASIDRVKSGANVLTF
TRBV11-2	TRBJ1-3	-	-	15	TGTGCCAGCAGCTCCGACAGTAATTCTGGAAACACCATATATTTT	CASSSDSNSGNTIYF
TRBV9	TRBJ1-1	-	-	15	TGTGCCAGCAGCGCCGTAGGGGGGGGCGTCACTGAAGCTTTCTTT	CASSAVGGGVTEAFF
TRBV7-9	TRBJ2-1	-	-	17	TGTGCCAGCAGCTTTGGACAGACAACCGGCGGGGGCAATGAGCAGTTCTTC	CASSFGQTTGGGNEQFF
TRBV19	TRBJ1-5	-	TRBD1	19	TGTGCCAGTAGTATAGTGGGGACAGGGGGACCGACGGGCAATCAGCCCCAGCATTTT	CASSIVGTGGPTGNQPQHF
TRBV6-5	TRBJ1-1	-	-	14	TGTGCCAGCACCTACGGCCGGAGAAACACTGAAGCTTTCTTT	CASTYGRRNTEAFF
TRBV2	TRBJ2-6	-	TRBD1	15	TGTGCCAGCAGTGAACAGGGGGCTGGGGCCAACGTCCTGACTTTC	CASSEQGAGANVLTF
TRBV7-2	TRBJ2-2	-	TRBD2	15	TGTGCCAGCAGCTCTCAGACTAGCCTGGACGGGGAGCTGTTTTTT	CASSSQTSLDGELFF
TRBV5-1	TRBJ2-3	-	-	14	TGCGCCAGCAGCTCTGAGGGAAGTACAGATACGCAGTATTTT	CASSSEGSTDTQYF
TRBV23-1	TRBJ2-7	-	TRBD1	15	TGCGCCAGCAGTCAGGGGACAGGGGAAGGCTACGAGCAGTACTTC	CASSQGTGEGYEQYF
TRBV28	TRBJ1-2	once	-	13	TGTGCCAGCAGTTTTCTCGGGGGGGGAGGCTACACCTTC	CASSFLGGGGYTF
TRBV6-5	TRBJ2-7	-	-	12	TGTGCCAGCAGATCCCCAGTGTACGAGCAGTACTTC	CASRSPVYEQYF